The entry that follows covers one T cell receptor (beta chain) sequence. There is no known antigen for this receptor. Base qualities are not recorded, but no much larger clone differs from it by a single base. Participants in the prospective study were enrolled through a virtual design, were aged about 18 to 100 years, and lived in 20 to 30 United States geographic areas. In the prospective study, participants were assigned to cohorts based on the clinical history participants reported in a screening survey and a study questionnaire. Mobile phlebotomists in the prospective study collected whole blood, serum and a nasopharyngeal or oropharyngeal swab from every participant. Prospective study participants could optionally give additional blood draws and questionnaires over an approximately two-month period. Blood samples from the prospective study were shipped frozen or at room temperature prior to DNA extraction.

The sample belongs to a study of blood T cell repertoires in COVID-19 (dated by TCRdb to the early 2020s). In the study overall: For ImmuneRACE Cohort 3, a participant was defined as recovered based on two consecutive negative NP/OP PCR tests, clearance by a healthcare professional, or resolution of symptoms. The material from the prospective study consisted of cDNA or gDNA derived from T cells, B-cell-depleted T cells, or PBMCs. Where available, HLA class I and class II types were taken from metadata supplied by the sample provider and were not determined by assay-based typing. Collaborator samples came from the United States, Italy and Spain and covered acute and convalescent phases of COVID-19. The samples were drawn from two sources: the first 160 participants of the ongoing ImmuneRACE study, and fewer than 1,500 subjects contributed by 6 global collaborators. The repertoires were made available in a free public database intended to serve as a resource for research on the immune response to SARS-CoV-2. Nearly every sample came with metadata listing a de-identified subject ID, COVID-19 status, age in years and sex. The dataset comprised deeply sampled blood TCRbeta repertoires from subjects exposed to, actively infected with, or recovered from COVID-19.

CDR1 and CDR2 are read off the germline V gene (reference sequence) as PRHDT and FYEKMQ. From its cysteine to its phenylalanine, the CDR3 spans 15 amino acids. Only the CDR3 portion is preserved as DNA: 45 bases, with reading frame beginning at the first base. V gives up 1 base and J gives up 7 bases, and the segment between their germline ends measures 16 bases. TCRbeta CDR3 regions were amplified from genomic DNA using the immunoSEQ Assay, a bias-controlled multiplex PCR. Processing in the source paper ran as follows. The number of nucleated cells in each sample was estimated by amplification of reference gene primers within the assay. Sequence reads were collapsed and filtered to measure the absolute abundance of every unique TCRbeta CDR3 rearrangement. For each sample, productive Simpson clonality was calculated by taking the square root of Simpson's diversity index across productive rearrangements. TCRdb carries this immuneACCESS record with in-frame sequences only. Its versions omit some clonotypes, under half of them owing to an unresolved V gene in the studies checked, with the rest unexplained. V and J calls and clone size are given by that table; D and trimming were obtained from the DNA. This sample holds approximately 190,000 clones; around 87% were observed only once. Around 23% of the sample belongs to the ten largest clones.

Study-level results and caveats: How much clinical and demographic metadata was included differed by source and by participant, and the metadata was provided uncurated.

The sample was PBMCs or T cells enriched from blood (not recorded which). The chain is encoded by TRBV13 joined to TRBJ1-2, and the D gene may be TRBD1, 6 bases matching. This receptor was obtained from a woman aged 35 to 49 in a cohort exposed to, infected with or recovered from COVID-19 (not recorded which). Here the CDR3 is given as CASSLERDRLGGYTF. Read as DNA, the sequence is TGTGCCAGCAGCTTAGAACGAGACAGGTTAGGTGGCTACACCTTC.